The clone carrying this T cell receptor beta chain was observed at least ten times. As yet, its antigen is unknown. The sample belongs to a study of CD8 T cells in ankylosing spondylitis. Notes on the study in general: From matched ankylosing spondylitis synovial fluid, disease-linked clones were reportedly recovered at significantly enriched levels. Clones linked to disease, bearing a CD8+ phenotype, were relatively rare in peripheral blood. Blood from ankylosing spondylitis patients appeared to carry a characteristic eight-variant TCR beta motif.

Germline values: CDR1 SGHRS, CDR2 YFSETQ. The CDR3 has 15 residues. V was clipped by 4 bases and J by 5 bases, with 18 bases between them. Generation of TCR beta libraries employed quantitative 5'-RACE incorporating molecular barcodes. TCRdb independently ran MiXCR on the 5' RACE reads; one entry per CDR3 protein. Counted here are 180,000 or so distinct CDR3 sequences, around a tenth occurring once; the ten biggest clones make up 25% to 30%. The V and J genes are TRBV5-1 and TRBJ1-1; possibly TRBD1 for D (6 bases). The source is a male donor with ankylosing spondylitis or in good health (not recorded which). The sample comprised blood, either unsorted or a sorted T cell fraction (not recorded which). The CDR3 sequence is CASSDNIGGGTEAFF. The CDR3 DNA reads TGCGCCAGCAGCGATAACATAGGGGGGGGTACTGAAGCTTTCTTT.